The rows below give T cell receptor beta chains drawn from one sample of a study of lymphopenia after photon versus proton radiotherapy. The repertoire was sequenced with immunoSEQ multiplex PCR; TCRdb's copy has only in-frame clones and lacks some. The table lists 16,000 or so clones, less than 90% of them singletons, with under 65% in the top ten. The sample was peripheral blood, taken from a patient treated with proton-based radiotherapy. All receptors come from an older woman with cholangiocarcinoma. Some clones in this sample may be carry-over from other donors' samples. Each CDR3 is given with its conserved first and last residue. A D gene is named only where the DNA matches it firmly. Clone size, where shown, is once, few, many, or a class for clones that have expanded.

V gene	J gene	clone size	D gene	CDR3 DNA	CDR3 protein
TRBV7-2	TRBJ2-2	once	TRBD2	TGTGCCAGCAGCTTCTTAGCGGGAGGGCCCGGGGAGCTGTTTTTT	CASSFLAGGPGELFF
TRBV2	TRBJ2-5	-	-	TGTGCCAGCAGTGAACAGCAGGGTCAAGAGACCCAGTACTTC	CASSEQQGQETQYF
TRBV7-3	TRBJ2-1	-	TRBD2	TGTGCCAGCAGCTTAAAGGCAAGCGGGGGCCCTTACAATGAGCAGTTCTTC	CASSLKASGGPYNEQFF
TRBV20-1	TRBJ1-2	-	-	TGCAGTGCTCTCGCCGATTATGGCTACACCTTC	CSALADYGYTF
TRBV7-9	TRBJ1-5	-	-	TGTGCCAGCAGCTTAGGTCAGACGCCCGGGGCCCAGCATTTT	CASSLGQTPGAQHF
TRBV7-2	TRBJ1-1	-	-	TGTGCCAGCAGCTTACGAGACAGATATGAAGCTTTCTTT	CASSLRDRYEAFF
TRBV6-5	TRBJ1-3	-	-	TGTGCCAGCAGTTACATTGGTCTCTCTGGAAACACCATATATTTT	CASSYIGLSGNTIYF
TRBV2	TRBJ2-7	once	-	TGTGCCAGCAGTTTGATAGACAGGCTCTCCTACGAGCAGTACTTC	CASSLIDRLSYEQYF
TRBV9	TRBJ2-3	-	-	TGTGCCAGCAGCGTTGGAAACACAGATACGCAGTATTTT	CASSVGNTDTQYF
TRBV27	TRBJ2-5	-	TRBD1	TGTGCCAGCAGTGCCGCATCCGGGACAGGAGTAGAGACCCAGTACTTC	CASSAASGTGVETQYF
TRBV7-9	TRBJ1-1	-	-	TGTGCCAGCAGCTTAGCGCCAGCGGGGGCTTTCTTT	CASSLAPAGAFF
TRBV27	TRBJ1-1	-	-	TGTGCCAGCAGTTTATCGTCCATGACAGCCACTGAAGCTTTCTTT	CASSLSSMTATEAFF
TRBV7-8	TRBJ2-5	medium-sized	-	TGTGCCAGCAGCTTAGGGGGGAACCAAGAGACCCAGTACTTC	CASSLGGNQETQYF
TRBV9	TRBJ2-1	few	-	TGTGCCAGCAGCTCCCCGGAGGGTTGGTTTGGTGAGCAGTTCTTC	CASSSPEGWFGEQFF
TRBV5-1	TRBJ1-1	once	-	TGCGCCAGCAGCTTGGGAATGGTTGTGAACACTGAAGCTTTCTTT	CASSLGMVVNTEAFF
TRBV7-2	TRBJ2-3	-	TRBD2	TGTGCCAGCGCCTTACTAGCGGGTACGAACCCGACAGATACGCAGTATTTT	CASALLAGTNPTDTQYF
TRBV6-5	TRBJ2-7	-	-	TGTGCCAGCAGCACCCGACAGACCTACGAGCAGTACTTC	CASSTRQTYEQYF
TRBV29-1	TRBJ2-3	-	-	TGCAGCGCCTCCGCCGCAGATACGCAGTATTTT	CSASAADTQYF
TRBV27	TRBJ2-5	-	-	TGTGCCAGCAGCCCGGTGTACGGGATCGGGGAGACCCAGTACTTC	CASSPVYGIGETQYF
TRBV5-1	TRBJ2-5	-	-	TGCGCCAGCAGCCGAGGCCAAGAGACCCAGTACTTC	CASSRGQETQYF
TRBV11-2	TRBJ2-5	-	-	TGTGCCAGCATACTAGATCCCAGACAAGAGACCCAGTACTTC	CASILDPRQETQYF
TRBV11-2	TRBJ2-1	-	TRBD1	TGTGCCAGCAGCTCCCTCCGGGACAGTAGGTACAATGAGCAGTTCTTC	CASSSLRDSRYNEQFF
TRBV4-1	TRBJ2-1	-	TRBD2	TGCGCCAGCAGCCAAGAGGAGCGGGGCCCCTACAATGAGCAGTTCTTC	CASSQEERGPYNEQFF